The 8 T cell receptor beta chains reported below all come from one sample, sequenced in a study of cytomegalovirus exposure and HLA in healthy donors (dated by TCRdb to between 2016 and 2019). The method behind the library was the immunoSEQ multiplex PCR assay. The multiplex PCR relied on a mix of 60 forward primers for TCR Vbeta segments and 13 reverse primers for TCR Jbeta segments. TCRdb stores this immuneACCESS table with in-frame sequences only. Part of the clones is absent; in the studies checked, under half of the shortfall reflects unresolved V genes, and no reason is known for the rest. In this sample the table shows under 200,000 clones, around 68% of which occur a single time. The ten biggest clones cover less than 1.5% of the sample. Sequenced: PBMCs. The receptors derive from a man aged 50 to 59 in good health and CMV-seronegative.

This clone was observed a handful of times. The rearrangement joins TRBV5-1 to TRBJ2-2, with 8 nucleotides matching TRBD2. CDR1 and CDR2 (germline): SGHRS, YFSETQ. V lost 0 bases and J lost 1; bases outside the gene matches: 5. The CDR3 extends over 17 amino acids. CDR3 DNA sequence: TGCGCCAGCAGCTTGGTGGGTAGCGGGGTGAACACCGGGGAGCTGTTTTTT. Residues: CASSLVGSGVNTGELFF.

The chain employs TRBV27 and TRBJ2-1, with 8 bases identical to TRBD1. The germline CDR1 and CDR2 sequences are MNHEY and SMNVEV (reference sequence). V trimming: 5 bases; J trimming: 7 bases; junction bases outside the gene matches: 7. There are 14 residues in the CDR3. Here the CDR3 reads CASSPRTGWNEQFF. CDR3 nucleotide sequence: TGTGCCAGCAGTCCTAGGACAGGGTGGAATGAGCAGTTCTTC.

V usage is TRBV7-9 and J usage is TRBJ1-2; 12 bases map to TRBD1. CDR3 length: 19 amino acids. After removal of 5 bases from V and 2 bases from J, the junction contained 15 bases not matched to a gene. Germline CDR1 and CDR2: SEHNR and FQNEAQ (reference sequence). CDR3: CASSPTTGTGGSRNYGYTF. The CDR3 DNA follows: TGTGCCAGCAGCCCCACCACCGGGACAGGGGGCTCTAGAAACTATGGCTACACCTTC. The full variable domain, completed using reference TRBV7-9 and TRBJ1-2, is DTGVSQNPRHKITKRGQNVTFRCDPISEHNRLYWYRQTLGQGPEFLTYFQNEAQLEKSRLLSDRFSAERPKGSFSTLEIQRTEQGDSAMYLCASSPTTGTGGSRNYGYTFGSGTRLTVV.

This sequence joins TRBV2 and TRBJ1-4, with D maybe TRBD1 (6 bases). Trimming shortened V by 4 bases and J by 1 base, and 13 bases separated the two germline ends. The CDR3 runs 16 residues. Germline CDR1 SNHLY, CDR2 FYNNEI. The CDR3 DNA sequence: TGTGCCAGCAGTGGGGGGGGGCTCGGAACTAATGAAAAACTGTTTTTT. It codes for CASSGGGLGTNEKLFF.

This clone was detected once. The rearrangement links TRBV7-6 to TRBJ1-3; D not resolved. The CDR3 is made up of 17 amino acids. CDR1 and CDR2 from the germline V gene are SGHVS and FNYEAQ. Trimming pared 0 bases from V and 0 bases from J, leaving 12 bases between. The CDR3 here is CASSLAQQPISGNTIYF. CDR3 coding DNA: TGTGCCAGCAGCTTAGCGCAACAGCCTATCTCTGGAAACACCATATATTTT.

This chain uses TRBV19 with TRBJ2-3, with 10 bases that match TRBD1. Germline trimming cut 6 bases from V and 3 bases from J; bases unmatched to any gene: 9. Germline V lookup: CDR1 LNHDA, CDR2 SQIVND (reference sequence). This CDR3 region has 16 residues. The CDR3 DNA sequence: TGTGCCAGTAGCCCGGACAGGGGGGTAGTAACAGATACGCAGTATTTT. Translating it yields CASSPDRGVVTDTQYF. Based on the CDR3 plus reference TRBV19 and TRBJ2-3, the full variable domain is DGGITQSPKYLFRKEGQNVTLSCEQNLNHDAMYWYRQDPGQGLRLIYYSQIVNDFQKGDIAEGYSVSREKKESFPLTVTSAQKNPTAFYLCASSPDRGVVTDTQYFGPGTRLTVL.

This clone was counted a single time. The chain combines TRBV10-3 with TRBJ2-7, with 8 bases that match TRBD2. In germline, CDR1 is ENHRY, CDR2 SYGVKD. This CDR3 has 12 amino acids. Trimming cost V 6 bases and J 7 bases; bases outside gene matches: 5. The CDR3, as DNA: TGTGCCATCAGAGTAGCGGGGCAAGAGCAGTACTTC. Translated, it gives CAIRVAGQEQYF.

The DNA for the CDR3 is TGTGCCAGCAGCATAAGAGGGACAGTGAGGGATAATTCACCCCTCCACTTT. Residues: CASSIRGTVRDNSPLHF. V usage is TRBV2 and J usage is TRBJ1-6, with 7 bases identical to TRBD1. Germline assignment: CDR1 SNHLY and CDR2 FYNNEI. J was trimmed by 5 bases and V by 6 bases; bases with no gene match: 13. The length of the CDR3 is 17 residues.